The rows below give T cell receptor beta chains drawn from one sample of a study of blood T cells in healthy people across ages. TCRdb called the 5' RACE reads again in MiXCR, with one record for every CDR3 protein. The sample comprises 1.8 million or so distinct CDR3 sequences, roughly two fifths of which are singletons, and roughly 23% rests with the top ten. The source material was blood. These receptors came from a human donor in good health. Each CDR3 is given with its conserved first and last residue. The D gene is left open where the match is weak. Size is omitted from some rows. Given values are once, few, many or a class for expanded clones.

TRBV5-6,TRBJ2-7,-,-,CASSHATGYPYEQYF,TGTGCCAGCAGCCACGCGACTGGGTACCCCTACGAGCAGTACTTC
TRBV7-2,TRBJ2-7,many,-,CASSLRRVEQYF,TGTGCCAGCAGCTTACGGCGGGTCGAGCAGTACTTC
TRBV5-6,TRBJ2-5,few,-,CASSFKAVRGETQYF,TGTGCCAGCAGCTTTAAGGCAGTACGTGGAGAGACCCAGTACTTC
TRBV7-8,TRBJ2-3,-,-,CASKQTTGTKQYF,TGTGCCAGCAAACAGACTACCGGAACGAAGCAGTATTTT
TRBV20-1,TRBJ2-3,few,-,CSARGLRARGLSTDTQYF,TGCAGTGCTAGAGGGTTAAGGGCGAGGGGCCTGTCGACAGATACGCAGTATTTT
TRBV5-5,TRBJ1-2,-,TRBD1,CASSFPGGEGYTF,TGTGCCAGCAGCTTCCCAGGGGGCGAGGGCTACACCTTC
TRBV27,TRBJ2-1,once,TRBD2,CASSPTSGGSASYNEQFF,TGTGCCAGCAGTCCGACTAGCGGGGGGTCCGCCTCCTACAATGAGCAGTTCTTC
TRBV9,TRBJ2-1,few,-,CASSSPSRGLYNEQFF,TGTGCCAGCAGCTCCCCATCCAGGGGCCTATATAATGAGCAGTTCTTC
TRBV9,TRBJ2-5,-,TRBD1,CAGSVAGQGEETQYF,TGTGCCGGCAGCGTAGCCGGACAGGGTGAGGAGACCCAGTACTTC
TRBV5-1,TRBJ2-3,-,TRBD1,CASTGTASTDTRYF,TGCGCCAGCACCGGGACAGCTAGCACAGATACGCGGTATTTT
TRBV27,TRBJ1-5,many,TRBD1,CASSQGAGQPQHF,TGTGCCAGCAGTCAGGGGGCAGGTCAGCCCCAGCATTTT
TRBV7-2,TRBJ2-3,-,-,CASSALRDNTDTQYF,TGTGCCAGCAGCGCACTTCGGGACAACACAGATACGCAGTATTTT
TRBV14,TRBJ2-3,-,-,CASSRSLMQYF,TGTGCCAGCAGCCGCAGCCTTATGCAGTATTTT
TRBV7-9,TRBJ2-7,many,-,CASSLLPYEQYF,TGTGCCAGCAGTTTGTTGCCCTACGAGCAGTACTTC
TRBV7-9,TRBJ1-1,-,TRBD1,CASSLAQGVKTEAFF,TGTGCCAGCAGCTTAGCTCAGGGGGTGAAAACTGAAGCTTTCTTT
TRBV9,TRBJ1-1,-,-,CASSVEDTEAFF,TGTGCCAGCAGCGTAGAGGACACTGAAGCTTTCTTT
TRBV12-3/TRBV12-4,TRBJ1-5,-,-,CASILGRATSNQPQHF,TGTGCCAGCATCCTTGGGAGGGCTACGAGCAATCAGCCCCAGCATTTT
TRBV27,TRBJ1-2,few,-,CASTTKPGGGYTF,TGTGCCAGCACCACAAAGCCTGGGGGGGGCTACACCTTC
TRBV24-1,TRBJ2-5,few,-,CATSGRGGSVETQYF,TGTGCCACCAGTGGGAGGGGCGGATCAGTAGAGACCCAGTACTTC
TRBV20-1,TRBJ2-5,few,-,CSARDERVPPRKTQYF,TGCAGTGCTAGAGATGAGCGGGTACCGCCTCGGAAGACCCAGTACTTC
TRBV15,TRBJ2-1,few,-,CATSRGTAGNEQFF,TGTGCCACCAGCAGGGGGACCGCGGGGAATGAGCAGTTCTTC
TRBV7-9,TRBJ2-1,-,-,CAGSLNGQFF,TGTGCCGGCAGCTTAAATGGGCAGTTCTTC
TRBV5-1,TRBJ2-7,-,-,CASSMDGAEQYF,TGCGCCAGCAGCATGGACGGAGCCGAGCAGTACTTC
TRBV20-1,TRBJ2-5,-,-,CSAMPWRGWETQYF,TGCAGTGCTATGCCGTGGCGAGGGTGGGAGACCCAGTACTTC
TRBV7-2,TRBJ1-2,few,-,CASSKGDLLAYGYTF,TGTGCCAGCAGTAAAGGGGACCTGCTTGCCTATGGCTACACCTTC
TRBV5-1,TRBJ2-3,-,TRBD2,CASSLRRELLISTDTQYF,TGCGCCAGCAGCTTGAGGCGGGAGCTTCTGATTAGCACAGATACGCAGTATTTT
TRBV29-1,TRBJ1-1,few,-,CSVDGGGDTEAFF,TGCAGCGTTGATGGGGGAGGGGACACTGAAGCTTTCTTT
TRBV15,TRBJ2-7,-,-,CATEDTFSYEQYF,TGTGCCACCGAGGACACTTTCTCCTACGAGCAGTACTTC
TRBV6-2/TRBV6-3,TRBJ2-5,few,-,CASLVTQYF,TGTGCCAGCTTAGTCACCCAGTACTTC
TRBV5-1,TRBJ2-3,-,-,CASSFHLGGLGYTQYF,TGCGCCAGCAGCTTTCACCTAGGGGGATTAGGGTATACGCAGTATTTT
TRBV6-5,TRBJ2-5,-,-,CASGPNREEQYF,TGTGCCAGCGGTCCAAACAGGGAGGAGCAGTACTTC
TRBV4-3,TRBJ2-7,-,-,CTSSQDPASGVDRRYSYEQYF,TGCACCAGCAGCCAAGATCCAGCCTCAGGGGTCGACAGGAGGTATTCCTACGAGCAGTACTTC
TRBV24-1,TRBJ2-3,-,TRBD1,CATSDFGTDTDTQYF,TGTGCCACTAGTGATTTCGGGACAGACACAGATACGCAGTATTTT
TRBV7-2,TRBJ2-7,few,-,CVSSLPSTYEQYF,TGTGTCAGCAGCTTACCGTCTACCTACGAGCAGTACTTC
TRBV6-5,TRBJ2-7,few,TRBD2,CASSYLLEREDEQYF,TGTGCCAGCAGTTACCTCTTGGAGCGGGAGGACGAGCAGTACTTC
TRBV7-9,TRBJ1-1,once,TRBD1,CASSPDRVRSTEAFF,TGTGCCAGCAGCCCGGACAGGGTTCGGTCTACTGAAGCTTTCTTT
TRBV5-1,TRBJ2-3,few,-,CASSLLGRTDTQYF,TGCGCCAGCAGCTTGCTGGGGAGGACAGATACGCAGTATTTT
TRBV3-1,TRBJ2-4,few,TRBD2,CASTQRGGQGIQYF,TGTGCCAGCACACAGCGGGGGGGCCAGGGCATTCAGTACTTC
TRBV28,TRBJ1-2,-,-,CASSLSVGVNYGYTF,TGTGCCAGCAGTTTATCAGTAGGGGTGAACTATGGCTACACCTTC
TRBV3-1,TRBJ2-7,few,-,CASSPGPALGQYF,TGTGCCAGCAGCCCTGGCCCGGCATTGGGGCAGTACTTC
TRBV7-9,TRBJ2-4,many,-,CASSLSGRSQNIQYF,TGTGCCAGCAGCTTATCGGGCAGGTCCCAAAACATTCAGTACTTC